The entry below describes one T cell receptor (beta chain). This specimen belongs to a study of blood T cell repertoires in COVID-19. Study context: From T cells, B-cell-depleted T cells, or PBMCs came the material, which was cDNA or gDNA.

The CDR3 is made up of 14 amino acids. V was pared by 2 bases and J by 9 bases, with 3 bases of the junction left unmatched. Germline assignment: CDR1 LGHNA and CDR2 YSLEER. Per the original data handling: Scientists estimated how many nucleated cells there were by amplifying reference gene primers. The protocol was immunoSEQ multiplex PCR, while the TCRdb copy is restricted to in-frame clones and leaves out a portion. Clone size and V and J calls were adopted from that table, with D and trimming inferred from the DNA. The data contain tens of thousands of clones, roughly 81% of them seen just once; the ten biggest clones take up less than 20%.

The chain links TRBV4-3 to TRBJ2-1, with 11 bases that match TRBD1. The source of this sequence is an elderly man with acute or convalescent COVID-19. The sequenced sample consisted of peripheral blood. The CDR3 region is CASSQMGQGGEQFF. CDR3 bases: TGCGCCAGCAGCCAAATGGGACAGGGGGGTGAGCAGTTCTTC.